The following is a TCR beta chain sequence with its context. It lacks a known antigen. No qualities accompany the bases; no much larger clone lies one base away. V is reduced by 3 bases and J by 6 bases, leaving a spacing of 13 bases between them. Spanning cysteine to phenylalanine, the CDR3 consists of 13 amino acids. The DNA shown is the 39-base CDR3, in frame from base 1. CDR1 and CDR2 are drawn from the germline V gene (reference sequence): DFQATT, SNEGSKA. The treatment or condition label of this sample denotes: live attenuated yellow fever vaccine strain. At every blood-draw timepoint, two biological replicates of bulk PBMCs were collected. A standard Ficoll-Paque protocol was used to isolate PBMCs from peripheral blood. TriZol was used to extract RNA from bulk PBMCs, CD4 and CD8 fractions, and dextramer-positive and dextramer-negative fractions. The entry originates in a study of T cells after yellow fever vaccination (dated by TCRdb to between 2017 and 2020). For the wider study: The SMART-Seq v4 Ultra Low Input RNA kit was used to prepare libraries from fractions with low cell numbers. To follow T-cell clones before and after both primary and booster YFV17D yellow fever vaccination, bulk TCR alpha and beta repertoires underwent longitudinal sequencing. The cohort comprised two healthy male donors, one aged 18 to 29 and one aged 30 to 39 years. Bulk PBMC replicates and cell subsets were isolated from blood drawn at multiple timepoints before and after both primary and secondary immunization. General conclusions and limits of the study: Compared with the primary T-cell response, the secondary T-cell response was weaker but faster, peaking on day 5 rather than day 15. Because only two donors were included in the study, the extent to which the findings can be generalized is limited. After the booster, most clones that had expanded after primary vaccination were detected again (almost 97% of CD4 and around nine tenths of CD8), suggesting broad maintenance of memory. Computational filtering was needed because FACS-sorted repertoires could contain abundant contaminating clonotypes from the bulk population. A small fraction of clonotypes showed up in both the CD4 and CD8 compartments, probably as a result of convergent recombination.

TCR cDNA was synthesized by 5'RACE template switching, through which a universal primer site and unique molecular identifiers were introduced. cDNA synthesis was primed from both the TCR alpha and TCR beta constant segments. Library amplification used two PCR steps, and the second PCR step added sample barcodes and sequencing adapters. Sequencing of the libraries was done on either Illumina HiSeq 2500 (2x100 bp) or NovaSeq (2x150 bp). For the original study's pipeline: MIGEC was used to demultiplex reads and collapse the reads into UMI consensus sequences, and MiXCR was used for V(D)J alignment. Clonotypes responding to the vaccine were identified with edgeR on replicate PBMC samples, with the criteria of FDR below 0.01 and a log2 fold change above 5 up to day 15. Bulk clonotypes were assigned CD4 or CD8 identity according to which sequenced CD4 or CD8 repertoire held them at higher abundance. TCRdb itself trimmed the public reads at Q25 with fastp, ran MiXCR and retained productive beta chains. Rows matching on CDR3 protein sequence are summarized as one entry with the most common DNA and genes. The V and J calls and clone size are TCRdb's, not the authors'. Recorded for this sample are 450,000 to 650,000 distinct CDR3 sequences; around an eighth of them occurred a single time. 11% to 15% of the sample is taken by the ten largest.

The specimen comprised PBMCs, sampled on the day of the yellow fever booster vaccination. The chain joins TRBV20-1 to TRBJ2-3, and possibly TRBD1, on 5 matching bases. The clonotype was recovered from a man aged 25 to 40 who received the YFV17D yellow fever vaccine. The CDR3 is CSARGRVSDTQYF. In nucleotides, the sequence is TGCAGTGCTAGGGGCAGGGTGAGCGATACGCAGTATTTT.